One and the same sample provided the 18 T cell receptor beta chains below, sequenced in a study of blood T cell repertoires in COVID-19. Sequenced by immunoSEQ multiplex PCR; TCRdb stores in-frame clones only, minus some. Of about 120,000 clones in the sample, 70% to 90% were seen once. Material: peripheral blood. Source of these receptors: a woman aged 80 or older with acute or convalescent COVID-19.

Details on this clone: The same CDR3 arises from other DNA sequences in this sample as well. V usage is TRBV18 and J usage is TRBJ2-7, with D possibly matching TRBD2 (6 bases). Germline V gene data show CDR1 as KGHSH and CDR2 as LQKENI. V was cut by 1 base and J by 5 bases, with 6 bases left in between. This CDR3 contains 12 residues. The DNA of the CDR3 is TGTGCCAGCTCACCACGCGGGAACGAGCAGTACTTC. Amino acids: CASSPRGNEQYF. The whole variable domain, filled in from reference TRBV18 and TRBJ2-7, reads NAGVMQNPRHLVRRRGQEARLRCSPMKGHSHVYWYRQLPEEGLKFMVYLQKENIIDESGMPKERFSAEFPKEGPSILRIQQVVRGDSAAYFCASSPRGNEQYFGPGTRLTVT.

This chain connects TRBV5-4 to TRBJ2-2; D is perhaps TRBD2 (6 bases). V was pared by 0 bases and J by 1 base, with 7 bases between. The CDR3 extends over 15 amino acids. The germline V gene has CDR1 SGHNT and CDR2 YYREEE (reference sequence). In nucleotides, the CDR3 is TGTGCCAGCAGCTTGGTCGGGGGGAACACCGGGGAGCTGTTTTTT. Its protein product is CASSLVGGNTGELFF.

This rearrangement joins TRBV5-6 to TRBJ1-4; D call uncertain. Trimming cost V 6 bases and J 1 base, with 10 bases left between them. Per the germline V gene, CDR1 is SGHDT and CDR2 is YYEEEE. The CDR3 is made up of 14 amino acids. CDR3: CASTLHRTNEKLFF. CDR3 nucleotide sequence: TGTGCCAGCACTTTGCATAGAACTAATGAAAAACTGTTTTTT.

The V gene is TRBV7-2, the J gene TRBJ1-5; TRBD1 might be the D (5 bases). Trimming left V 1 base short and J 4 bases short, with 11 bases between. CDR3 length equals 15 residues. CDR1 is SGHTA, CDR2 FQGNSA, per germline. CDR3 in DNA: TGTGCCAGCAGCTTAGGGGGCCAAGCTAATCAGCCCCAGCATTTT. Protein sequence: CASSLGGQANQPQHF.

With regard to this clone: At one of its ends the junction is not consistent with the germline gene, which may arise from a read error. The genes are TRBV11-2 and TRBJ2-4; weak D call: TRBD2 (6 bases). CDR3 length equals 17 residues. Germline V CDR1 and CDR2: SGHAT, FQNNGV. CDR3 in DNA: TGTGCCAGCATCCCGGCTCCTTCGGCGGGGACCCTCCTCCGACCAGGCTTC. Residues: CASIPAPSAGTLLRPGF.

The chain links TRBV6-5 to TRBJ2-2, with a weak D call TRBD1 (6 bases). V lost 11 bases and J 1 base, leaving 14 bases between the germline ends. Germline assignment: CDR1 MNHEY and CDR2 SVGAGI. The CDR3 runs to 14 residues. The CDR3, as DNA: TGTGCCGCACGGACAGATGGGAACACCGGGGAGCTGTTTTTT. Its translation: CAARTDGNTGELFF.

The CDR3 sequence: CASSLATDRFSPLHF. CDR3 DNA: TGTGCCAGCAGCTTGGCCACGGACAGATTTTCACCCCTCCACTTT. The chain carries TRBV5-6 and TRBJ1-6; a possible D gene is TRBD1 (6 bases). Trimming left V 0 bases short and J 9 bases short, with 13 bases between. The CDR3 length is 15 residues. Germline lookup yields CDR1 SGHDT and CDR2 YYEEEE.

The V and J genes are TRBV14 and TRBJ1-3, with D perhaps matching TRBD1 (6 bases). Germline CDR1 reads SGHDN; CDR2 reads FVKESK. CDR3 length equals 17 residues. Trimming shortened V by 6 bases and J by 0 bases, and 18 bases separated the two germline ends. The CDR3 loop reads CASSHRGTMSSGNTIYF. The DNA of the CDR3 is TGTGCCAGCAGTCATAGGGGGACGATGAGCTCTGGAAACACCATATATTTT.

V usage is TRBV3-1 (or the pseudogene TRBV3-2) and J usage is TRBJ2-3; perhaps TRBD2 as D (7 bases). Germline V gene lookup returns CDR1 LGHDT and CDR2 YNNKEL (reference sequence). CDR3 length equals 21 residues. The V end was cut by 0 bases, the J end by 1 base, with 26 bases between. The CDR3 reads CASSQDRGAGSYKRGTDTQYF. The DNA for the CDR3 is TGTGCCAGCAGCCAAGACAGGGGAGCGGGGTCCTATAAGCGGGGCACAGATACGCAGTATTTT.

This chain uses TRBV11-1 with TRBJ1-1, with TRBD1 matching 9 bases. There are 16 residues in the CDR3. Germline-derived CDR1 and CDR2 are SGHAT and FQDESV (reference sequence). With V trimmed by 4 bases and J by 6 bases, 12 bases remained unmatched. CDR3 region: CASSSTAGQGPPEAFF. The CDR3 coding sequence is TGTGCCAGCAGCTCAACAGCCGGACAGGGGCCGCCTGAAGCTTTCTTT.

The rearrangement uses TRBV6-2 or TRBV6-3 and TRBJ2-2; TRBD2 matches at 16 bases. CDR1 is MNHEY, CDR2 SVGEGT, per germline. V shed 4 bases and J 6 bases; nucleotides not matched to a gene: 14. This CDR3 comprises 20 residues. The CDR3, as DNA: TGTGCCAGCAGTTCCTCATGGGGACTAGCGGGGGGGCTGGCGGCCGGGGAGCTGTTTTTT. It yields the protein CASSSSWGLAGGLAAGELFF.

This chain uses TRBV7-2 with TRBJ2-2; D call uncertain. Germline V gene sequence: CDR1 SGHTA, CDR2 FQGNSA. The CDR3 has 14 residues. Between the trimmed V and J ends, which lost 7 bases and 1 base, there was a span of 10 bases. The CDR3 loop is CASKRTGNTGELFF. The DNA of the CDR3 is TGTGCCAGCAAAAGAACCGGGAACACCGGGGAGCTGTTTTTT.

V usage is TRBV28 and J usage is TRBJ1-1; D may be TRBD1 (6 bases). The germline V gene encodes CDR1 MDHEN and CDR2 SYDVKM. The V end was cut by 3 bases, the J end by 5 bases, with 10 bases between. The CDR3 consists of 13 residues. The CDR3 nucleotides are TGTGCCAGCAGTTTGAGCAGGGGAACTGAAGCTTTCTTT. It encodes CASSLSRGTEAFF.

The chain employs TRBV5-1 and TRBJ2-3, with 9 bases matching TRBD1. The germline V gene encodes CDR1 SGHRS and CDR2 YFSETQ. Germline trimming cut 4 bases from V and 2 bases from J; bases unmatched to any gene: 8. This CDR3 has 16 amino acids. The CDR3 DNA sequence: TGCGCCAGCAGCCCTGGACAGGGGACCTTCACAGATACGCAGTATTTT. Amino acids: CASSPGQGTFTDTQYF.

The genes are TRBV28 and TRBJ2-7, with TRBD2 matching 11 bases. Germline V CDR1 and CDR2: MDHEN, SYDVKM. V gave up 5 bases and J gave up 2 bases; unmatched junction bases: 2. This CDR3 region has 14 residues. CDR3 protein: CASSVSGRAYEQYF. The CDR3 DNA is TGTGCCAGCAGTGTTAGCGGGAGGGCCTACGAGCAGTACTTC.

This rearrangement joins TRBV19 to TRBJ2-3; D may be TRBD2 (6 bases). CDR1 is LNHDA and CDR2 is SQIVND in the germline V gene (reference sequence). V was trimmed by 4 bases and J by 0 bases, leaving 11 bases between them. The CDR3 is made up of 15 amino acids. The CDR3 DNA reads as TGTGCCAGTAGTAGGAGGGAGGCTAGCACAGATACGCAGTATTTT. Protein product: CASSRREASTDTQYF.

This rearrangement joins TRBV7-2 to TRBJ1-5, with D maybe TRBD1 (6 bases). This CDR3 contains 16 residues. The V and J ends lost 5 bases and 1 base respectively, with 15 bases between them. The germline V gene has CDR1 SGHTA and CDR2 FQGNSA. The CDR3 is CASSAGVYTSNQPQHF. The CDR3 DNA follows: TGTGCCAGCAGCGCAGGGGTTTATACGAGCAATCAGCCCCAGCATTTT.

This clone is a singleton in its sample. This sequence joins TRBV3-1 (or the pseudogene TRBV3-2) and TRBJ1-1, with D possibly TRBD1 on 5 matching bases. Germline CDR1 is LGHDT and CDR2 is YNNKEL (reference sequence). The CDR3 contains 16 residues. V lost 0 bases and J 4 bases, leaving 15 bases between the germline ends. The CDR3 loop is CASSQEAASGGTEAFF. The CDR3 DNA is TGTGCCAGCAGCCAAGAGGCCGCATCCGGGGGCACTGAAGCTTTCTTT.